What follows describes a single T cell receptor beta chain. Its antigen is not known. The data were obtained in a study of T cell responses to AZD1222 COVID-19 vaccine. As for the study in general: Whether given at about 4 or about 12 weeks, second doses were pooled.

Germline-derived CDR1 and CDR2 are MNHEY and SVGAGI. The CDR3 is 14 amino acids. The germline V and J ends were trimmed by 8 bases and 4 bases, with 17 bases remaining between them. Study-level results: Repertoire sampling occurred only after the peak T cell response. Close to half of all spike-specific TCRs reportedly target regions of the variants that are unmutated.

TCRdb keeps only in-frame clones here, not all; method: immunoSEQ multiplex PCR. The table shows around 150,000 clones, with just over 90% occurring only once. The sample in question was peripheral blood, obtained on day 0 of AZD1222 vaccination. The rearrangement uses TRBV6-5 and TRBJ1-2; D unresolved. The receptor comes from an adult in good health. This CDR3 is CASLSRERGYGYTF. CDR3 in DNA: TGTGCCAGCCTAAGCCGGGAACGAGGCTATGGCTACACCTTC.